The 30 T cell receptor beta chains below were found in one sample sequenced in a study of human T cells and chemical hapten exposure. TCRdb itself ran the RACE reads through MiXCR, one entry per CDR3 protein. The repertoire holds about 350,000 distinct CDR3 sequences, with around 5.5% as singletons. Time point here: pre-sensitization, week 0. Treatment described: therapeutic diphenylcyclopropenone sensitization with weekly scalp DPC. Sequenced here: whole blood, sampled in connection with sensitization to the hapten diphenylcyclopropenone (DPC). These receptors were taken from a young woman with alopecia areata. Some clones in this sample may be carry-over from other donors' samples.

The gene calls are TRBV6-2 or TRBV6-3 and TRBJ2-1; either TRBD1 or TRBD2 may supply D (5 bases each). Trimming shortened V by 0 bases and J by 0 bases, and 15 bases separated the two germline ends. Germline V lookup: CDR1 MNHEY, CDR2 SVGEGT. The CDR3 extends over 18 amino acids. The chain's CDR3 is CASSYSFGDVSSYNEQFF. Written as DNA, the CDR3 is TGTGCCAGCAGTTACTCTTTCGGGGACGTAAGCTCCTACAATGAGCAGTTCTTC.

In this sample, this clonotype turned up many times. J is TRBJ1-4 and V is TRBV4-3; D perhaps matches TRBD1 (5 bases). Deletions cut 1 base from V and 16 bases from J, with 16 bases between. Germline V gene data show CDR1 as LGHNA and CDR2 as YSLEER. The CDR3 is 13 residues long. Written as DNA, the CDR3 is TGCGCCAGCAGCCAAGGCGGGGGTACCATGCAGTTTTTT. The encoded protein is CASSQGGGTMQFF.

The genes are TRBV14 and TRBJ2-3; 8 positions match TRBD1. Losses at the gene ends were 0 bases for V and 2 bases for J; bases not matched to a gene: 4. CDR3 length equals 16 residues. CDR1 is SGHDN and CDR2 is FVKESK in the germline V gene. The CDR3 DNA follows: TGTGCCAGCAGCCAAGATCGGGGACAGGCCACAGATACGCAGTATTTT. Its protein product is CASSQDRGQATDTQYF.

Note on this clonotype: A much larger clone is a single base away; this may be a read error. The chain carries TRBV5-5 and TRBJ1-3; D remains ambiguous. CDR1 and CDR2 from the germline V gene are SGHKS and YYEKEE (reference sequence). CDR3 length equals 16 residues. In DNA form, the CDR3 reads TGTGCCAGCAGCTTGGTAACGACACCCCCTGGAAACACCAAATATTTT. Translation gives CASSLVTTPPGNTKYF.

This clonotype was seen a handful of times. This rearrangement joins TRBV28 to TRBJ1-1; 8 bases agree with TRBD1. The CDR3 extends over 14 amino acids. After removal of 6 bases from V and 1 base from J, the junction contained 4 bases not matched to a gene. CDR1 is MDHEN, CDR2 SYDVKM, per germline. CDR3 nucleotides: TGTGCCAGCAGAAGCCAGGGGGCGAACACTGAAGCTTTCTTT. It specifies CASRSQGANTEAFF.

A few counts support this clonotype. The rearrangement links TRBV2 to TRBJ2-4; 7 bases map to TRBD1. Trimming at V came to 6 bases and at J to 0 bases, leaving 5 bases not matched to a gene. This CDR3 contains 15 residues. Looked up from germline, CDR1 is SNHLY and CDR2 is FYNNEI. The CDR3 region is CASRGDSLAKNIQYF. DNA of the CDR3: TGTGCCAGCAGGGGGGACAGCTTAGCCAAAAACATTCAGTACTTC.

This clonotype was detected a few times. V and J are TRBV12-3 or TRBV12-4 and TRBJ2-2; D possibly corresponds to TRBD2 (5 bases). This CDR3 spans 15 amino acids. The V gene lost 6 bases and the J gene lost 6 bases, with 17 bases spanning the gap. The CDR3 coding sequence is TGTGCCAGCAGCCGCCGGGATCCCCTCCCCGGGGAGCTGTTTTTT. This translates into CASSRRDPLPGELFF.

This sequence joins TRBV7-3 and TRBJ2-3; 11 bases fit TRBD2. V was clipped by 2 bases and J by 3 bases; unmatched bases: 4. From germline, CDR1 is SGHTA and CDR2 FQGTGA. CDR3 length: 16 amino acids. CDR3 sequence reads: CASSLLLAGETDTQYF. The CDR3 DNA is TGTGCCAGCAGCTTACTACTAGCGGGGGAGACAGATACGCAGTATTTT.

V usage is TRBV9 and J usage is TRBJ1-2; D gene ambiguous. The germline V gene has CDR1 SGDLS and CDR2 YYNGEE. There are 15 residues in the CDR3. Trimming removed 0 bases from V and 7 bases from J, with 16 bases in between. This CDR3 reads CASSVGGQARPGYTF. The DNA of the CDR3 is TGTGCCAGCAGCGTAGGAGGCCAGGCCCGACCTGGCTACACCTTC.

This clonotype showed up just a few times. This sequence joins TRBV28 and TRBJ1-1; maybe TRBD1 (5 bases). Germline V lookup: CDR1 MDHEN, CDR2 SYDVKM. V lost 7 bases and J 1 base, leaving 16 bases between the germline ends. CDR3 length: 15 amino acids. CDR3: CASIRDPDGNTEAFF. The CDR3 DNA follows: TGTGCCAGCATTCGGGACCCCGACGGGAACACTGAAGCTTTCTTT. Full variable domain (rest looked up from reference TRBV28 and TRBJ1-1): DVKVTQSSRYLVKRTGEKVFLECVQDMDHENMFWYRQDPGLGLRLIYFSYDVKMKEKGDIPEGYSVSREKKERFSLILESASTNQTSMYLCASIRDPDGNTEAFFGQGTRLTVV.

This clonotype was seen a few times. CDR3 sequence (DNA): TGTGCCAGCAGCCAAGATTATGGGGCCAACGTCCTGACTTTC. Protein product: CASSQDYGANVLTF. This chain uses TRBV3-1 with TRBJ2-6, with D unresolved. Germline values: CDR1 LGHDT, CDR2 YNNKEL (reference sequence). The CDR3 loop spans 14 amino acids. V lost 0 bases, J lost 3 bases, and 3 bases lay in between.

This clonotype was recorded at least ten times. This chain connects TRBV12-3 or TRBV12-4 to TRBJ2-7, with D tentatively TRBD1 (6 bases). This CDR3 spans 14 amino acids. The ends were cut back, 5 bases at V and 4 bases at J, with 15 bases in the middle. CDR3 in amino acids: CASSPSQGWYEQYF. In DNA form, the CDR3 reads TGTGCCAGCAGTCCTAGCCAGGGGTGGTACGAGCAGTACTTC.

This clonotype occurred a few times. The V call is TRBV7-2, the J call TRBJ2-3; D possibly uses TRBD1 or TRBD2 (6 bases each). CDR3 length: 14 residues. V was clipped by 1 base and J by 6 bases, with 11 bases between them. From germline, CDR1 is SGHTA and CDR2 FQGNSA. The CDR3, as DNA: TGTGCCAGCAGCTTAGGGGGGGCGGTGGATACGCAGTATTTT. Protein sequence: CASSLGGAVDTQYF.

This chain joins TRBV20-1 and TRBJ2-5, with a possible D match to TRBD2 (6 bases). Germline CDR1 is DFQATT and CDR2 is SNEGSKA (reference sequence). The CDR3 consists of 14 residues. Between the trimmed V and J ends, which lost 0 bases and 7 bases, there was a span of 15 bases. CDR3 nucleotides: TGCAGTGCTAGAGATCCCGGTCGGGGAGGGACCCAGTACTTC. Translated: CSARDPGRGGTQYF.

This clonotype was seen more than once but under ten times. The rearrangement joins TRBV12-3 or TRBV12-4 to TRBJ1-2; D is possibly TRBD1 (6 bases). The CDR3 length is 12 residues. Trimming removed 8 bases at V and 4 bases at J, with 11 bases between. CDR3: CASSGTLYGYTF. The CDR3 DNA reads TGTGCCAGCTCCGGGACACTCTATGGCTACACCTTC.

This clonotype was counted at least ten times. The rearrangement links TRBV3-1 to TRBJ1-4, with 7 nucleotides matching TRBD1. Germline CDR1 is LGHDT and CDR2 is YNNKEL (reference sequence). Trimming cost V 1 base and J 5 bases; bases outside gene matches: 4. The CDR3 has 15 amino acids. The CDR3 loop reads CASSQARDSNEKLFF. Here the CDR3 DNA reads TGTGCCAGCAGCCAAGCCCGGGACAGCAATGAAAAACTGTTTTTT.

This clonotype was detected only a few times. This chain joins TRBV2 and TRBJ1-6; TRBD1 is a possible D gene (6 bases). CDR1 and CDR2 from the germline V gene are SNHLY and FYNNEI. The CDR3 sequence is 15 residues long. The V end lost 5 bases, the J end lost 4 bases, and 12 bases lay between the germline ends. The CDR3 nucleotides read TGTGCCAGCAGTTTCGGACAGTATTATAATTCACCCCTCCACTTT. Translated: CASSFGQYYNSPLHF.

The rearrangement uses TRBV11-2 and TRBJ1-6, with D uncertain. V lost 3 bases and J lost 8, with 17 bases in between. Germline V CDR1 and CDR2: SGHAT, FQNNGV. The CDR3 spans 16 residues. In nucleotides, the CDR3 is TGTGCCAGCAGCTTCTCCCACGGCCCTGGGGATTCACCCCTCCACTTT. Translation gives CASSFSHGPGDSPLHF.

This clonotype was seen only a few times. The chain joins TRBV20-1 to TRBJ2-7, with a tentative D call TRBD2 (7 bases). V dropped 3 bases and J dropped 3 bases, with 18 bases sitting between them. Germline CDR1 reads DFQATT; CDR2 reads SNEGSKA (reference sequence). The CDR3 consists of 15 residues. For the CDR3, the DNA is TGCAGTGCTAGCCAGGGCGGGGGCCTTAGCTACGAGCAGTACTTC. Protein sequence: CSASQGGGLSYEQYF.

This clonotype showed up just a few times. V gene TRBV5-6 combines with J gene TRBJ1-1; D not certain. This CDR3 region has 13 residues. The germline V gene has CDR1 SGHDT and CDR2 YYEEEE. Trimming left V 0 bases short and J 6 bases short, with 9 bases between. The CDR3 DNA is TGTGCCAGCAGCTTGGCTCGTCGGGCTGAAGCTTTCTTT. Its translation: CASSLARRAEAFF.

This CDR3 is CASSPSTGGTDTQYF. CDR3 bases: TGCGCCAGCAGCCCATCTACAGGGGGCACAGATACGCAGTATTTT. J is TRBJ2-3 and V is TRBV4-3, with 7 bases fitting TRBD1. This CDR3 comprises 15 residues. Germline values: CDR1 LGHNA, CDR2 YSLEER. J was trimmed by 1 base and V by 4 bases; bases with no gene match: 5.

This chain joins TRBV9 and TRBJ2-3; 9 bases are a match to TRBD1. The germline V gene has CDR1 SGDLS and CDR2 YYNGEE. CDR3 length equals 19 residues. The V and J ends lost 3 bases and 3 bases, in that order; junction bases with no gene match: 17. The CDR3: CASSGPTFTGGESTDTQYF. CDR3 bases: TGTGCCAGCAGCGGACCAACATTCACAGGGGGCGAGTCTACAGATACGCAGTATTTT. The full variable domain, rest sourced from reference TRBV9 and TRBJ2-3, is DSGVTQTPKHLITATGQRVTLRCSPRSGDLSVYWYQQSLDQGLQFLIQYYNGEERAKGNILERFSAQQFPDLHSELNLSSLELGDSALYFCASSGPTFTGGESTDTQYFGPGTRLTVL.

This clonotype was detected ten times or more. V gene TRBV7-6 combines with J gene TRBJ2-3; 8 bases align to TRBD2. The CDR3 spans 18 residues. V shed 5 bases and J 4 bases; nucleotides not matched to a gene: 17. The germline gives CDR1 SGHVS, CDR2 FNYEAQ. This CDR3 reads CASSPSKSGGGNPDTQYF. The DNA of the CDR3 is TGTGCCAGCAGCCCTAGCAAATCGGGCGGGGGGAACCCAGATACGCAGTATTTT.

This clonotype appeared many times. The chain links TRBV10-3 to TRBJ2-2, with D perhaps TRBD1 (5 bases). V lost 6 bases and J lost 2, with 19 bases in between. The CDR3 extends over 17 amino acids. Germline V gene sequence: CDR1 ENHRY, CDR2 SYGVKD. Here the CDR3 DNA reads TGTGCCATCAGCCCTTCTTTCAAGCAGGGAAACACCGGGGAGCTGTTTTTT. This codes for CAISPSFKQGNTGELFF.

This clonotype was picked up a small number of times. The chain uses TRBV9 and TRBJ2-2; 8 bases line up with TRBD1. The CDR3 runs 14 residues. Germline V lookup: CDR1 SGDLS, CDR2 YYNGEE. V shed 3 bases, J shed 5 bases, and the junction held 3 bases outside the gene matches. Here the CDR3 reads CASSGTGWTGELFF. DNA of the CDR3: TGTGCCAGCAGCGGGACAGGGTGGACCGGGGAGCTGTTTTTT.

In this sample, this clonotype turned up many times. J is TRBJ1-1 and V is TRBV29-1; TRBD1 matches at 9 bases. The J segment lost 1 base and the V segment lost 7 bases, leaving 10 bases of the junction unmatched. Germline V gene data show CDR1 as SQVTM and CDR2 as ANQGSEA. The CDR3 runs 15 residues. DNA for the CDR3: TGCAGCGGGGGACAGGGACTCCTTGGGAACACTGAAGCTTTCTTT. The encoded protein is CSGGQGLLGNTEAFF.

V is TRBV29-1 and J is TRBJ2-3; 7 positions match TRBD1. Germline trimming cut 7 bases from V and 1 base from J; bases unmatched to any gene: 8. The CDR3 loop spans 14 amino acids. Germline CDR1 is SQVTM and CDR2 is ANQGSEA. The CDR3, as DNA: TGCAGCGCCAAAACAGGGGCCGGCACAGATACGCAGTATTTT. Translation gives CSAKTGAGTDTQYF.

The V call is TRBV28, the J call TRBJ1-4; D unresolved. Trimming removed 8 bases from V and 7 bases from J, with 5 bases in between. Germline V gene sequence: CDR1 MDHEN, CDR2 SYDVKM. This CDR3 is 10 amino acids long. The CDR3 region is CASLGEKLFF. The CDR3 bases are TGTGCCAGCCTTGGTGAAAAACTGTTTTTT. The entire variable domain, with the rest obtained from reference TRBV28 and TRBJ1-4, is as follows: DVKVTQSSRYLVKRTGEKVFLECVQDMDHENMFWYRQDPGLGLRLIYFSYDVKMKEKGDIPEGYSVSREKKERFSLILESASTNQTSMYLCASLGEKLFFGSGTQLSVL.

This clonotype was counted ten times or more. The chain combines TRBV6-5 with TRBJ2-5; D ambiguous. The CDR3 has 13 amino acids. Germline assignment: CDR1 MNHEY and CDR2 SVGAGI. V gave up 5 bases and J gave up 0 bases, with 7 bases separating them. The DNA for the CDR3 is TGTGCCAGCAGTGACCGGGACCAAGAGACCCAGTACTTC. As protein: CASSDRDQETQYF.

This clonotype has more than one count but fewer than ten. The rearrangement uses TRBV4-3 and TRBJ1-3, with D perhaps matching TRBD1 (6 bases). CDR1 is LGHNA, CDR2 YSLEER, per germline. The CDR3 length is 15 residues. V lost 1 base to trimming and J lost 4 bases, with 11 bases between them. Written as DNA, the CDR3 is TGCGCCAGCAGCCAAGGTGTCCAGGGGGGAAACACCATATATTTT. Translated: CASSQGVQGGNTIYF.